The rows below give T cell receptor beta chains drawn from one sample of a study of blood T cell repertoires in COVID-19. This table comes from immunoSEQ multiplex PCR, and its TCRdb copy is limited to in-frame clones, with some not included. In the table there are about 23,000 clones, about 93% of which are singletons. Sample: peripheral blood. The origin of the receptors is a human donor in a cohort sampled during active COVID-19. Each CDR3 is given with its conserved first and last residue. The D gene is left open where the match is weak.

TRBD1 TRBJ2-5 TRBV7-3 TGTGCCAGCAGAAGGAGTGGGACAGGGGGAGAGACCCAGTACTTC CASRRSGTGGETQYF
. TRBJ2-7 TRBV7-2 TGTGCCAGCAGCGGACTTAGTACCGAGCAGTACTTC CASSGLSTEQYF
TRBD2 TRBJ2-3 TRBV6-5 TGTGCCAGCAGTTACTCGGGACTAGCCACAGATACGCAGTATTTT CASSYSGLATDTQYF
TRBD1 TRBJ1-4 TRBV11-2 TGTGCCAGCAGCCAGACAGGGGCGCGGGGCGAAAAACTGTTTTTT CASSQTGARGEKLFF
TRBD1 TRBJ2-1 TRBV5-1 TGCGCCAGCAGCTTGGCCGGGACAGGGGTGGCAAATGAGCAGTTCTTC CASSLAGTGVANEQFF
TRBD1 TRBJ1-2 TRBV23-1 TGCGCCAGCCCCGCGGGACAGGGGGAGGAGGTCACCTTC CASPAGQGEEVTF
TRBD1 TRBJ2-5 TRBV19 TGTGCCAGTAGTATAGATGGACAGGGTCAAGAGACCCAGTACTTC CASSIDGQGQETQYF
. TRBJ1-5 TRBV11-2 TGTGCCAGCAGCTTAGGGTTCCGGGACAATCAGCCCCAGCATTTT CASSLGFRDNQPQHF
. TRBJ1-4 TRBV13 TGTGCCAGCAGCTCCCGGCTCCAGGGTCCTAATGAAAAACTGTTTTTT CASSSRLQGPNEKLFF
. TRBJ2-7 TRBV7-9 TGTGCCAGCAGCCACCAGAACAGGGCCTACGAGCAGTACTTC CASSHQNRAYEQYF
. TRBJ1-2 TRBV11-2 TGTGCCAGCAGCTTATCCGGCTATGGCTACACCTTC CASSLSGYGYTF